Following are 24 T cell receptor beta chains from one sample sequenced in a study of cytomegalovirus exposure and HLA in healthy donors. The primer mix had 60 Vbeta and 13 Jbeta primers. TCRdb's copy holds only in-frame clones and misses some; the assay was immunoSEQ multiplex PCR. The data hold over 80,000 clones, with 55% to 80% observed a single time. The sample consisted of PBMCs. These TCRs come from a man aged 40-49 years in good health and CMV-seronegative.

This chain connects TRBV14 to TRBJ2-6; 9 bases fit TRBD1. The V gene's germline CDR1 is SGHDN and CDR2 FVKESK. V gave up 3 bases and J gave up 0 bases; unmatched junction bases: 6. This CDR3 has 18 amino acids. CDR3: CASSQDRGDPSGANVLTF. In DNA form, the CDR3 reads TGTGCCAGCAGCCAGGACAGGGGAGACCCCTCTGGGGCCAACGTCCTGACTTTC.

The chain is built from TRBV5-1 and TRBJ2-1, with D tentatively TRBD2 (6 bases). Germline V gene lookup returns CDR1 SGHRS and CDR2 YFSETQ. V dropped 4 bases and J dropped 5 bases, with 10 bases sitting between them. CDR3 length: 13 amino acids. CDR3 nucleotides: TGCGCCAGCAGCGCGGGACCCAACAATGAGCAGTTCTTC. Its protein is CASSAGPNNEQFF. The complete variable domain, with remaining parts taken from reference TRBV5-1 and TRBJ2-1, reads KAGVTQTPRYLIKTRGQQVTLSCSPISGHRSVSWYQQTPGQGLQFLFEYFSETQRNKGNFPGRFSGRQFSNSRSEMNVSTLELGDSALYLCASSAGPNNEQFFGPGTRLTVL.

The chain recombines TRBV4-2 with TRBJ2-5; D is ambiguous. Trimming took off 0 bases at V and 4 bases at J, with 12 bases between the two ends. Germline V gives CDR1 LGHNA, CDR2 YNFKEQ. The CDR3 consists of 15 residues. CDR3 sequence (DNA): TGTGCCAGCAGCCAAGATCTAACGAGGCGAGAGACCCAGTACTTC. It translates to CASSQDLTRRETQYF.

The chain has TRBV28 and TRBJ1-2, with D hard to call. The CDR3 is made up of 12 amino acids. Germline CDR1 is MDHEN and CDR2 is SYDVKM. Trimming left V 6 bases short and J 7 bases short, with 12 bases between. The CDR3 DNA is TGTGCCAGCAGCCCGCTGAGTGTTGGCTACACCTTC. Translating it yields CASSPLSVGYTF.

The gene calls are TRBV13 and TRBJ2-3; D might be TRBD1 (5 bases). Between the trimmed V and J ends, which lost 7 bases and 8 bases, there was a span of 10 bases. The CDR3 consists of 11 residues. Germline-derived CDR1 and CDR2 are PRHDT and FYEKMQ (reference sequence). This CDR3 is CASTTAGTQYF. In DNA form, the CDR3 reads TGTGCCAGCACGACAGCCGGTACGCAGTATTTT.

The chain links TRBV4-3 to TRBJ1-5; TRBD1 agrees at 8 bases. The V segment lost 0 bases and the J segment 3 bases; nucleotides outside the gene matches: 10. The CDR3 spans 18 residues. Germline V gene data show CDR1 as LGHNA and CDR2 as YSLEER. The CDR3 DNA reads as TGCGCCAGCAGCCAAGATTTAATCGGGACAGGAAACAATCAGCCCCAGCATTTT. Translating it yields CASSQDLIGTGNNQPQHF.

This chain uses TRBV7-2 with TRBJ1-4, with 10 bases lining up with TRBD1. V dropped 5 bases and J dropped 8; count of bases not matched to a gene: 5. The germline gives CDR1 SGHTA, CDR2 FQGNSA. The CDR3 has 14 residues. The CDR3 nucleotides are TGTGCCAGCAGCCAGACAGGGGGCAGGGAAAAACTGTTTTTT. Residues: CASSQTGGREKLFF. The full variable domain, with the rest looked up from reference TRBV7-2 and TRBJ1-4, is GAGVSQSPSNKVTEKGKDVELRCDPISGHTALYWYRQSLGQGLEFLIYFQGNSAPDKSGLPSDRFSAERTGGSVSTLTIQRTQQEDSAVYLCASSQTGGREKLFFGSGTQLSVL.

This chain joins TRBV4-1 and TRBJ1-2; D uncertain. This CDR3 spans 14 amino acids. Trimming left V 1 base short and J 3 bases short, with 9 bases between. The germline V gene has CDR1 MGHRA and CDR2 YSYEKL. CDR3 sequence: CASSQGGRDYGYTF. The CDR3 nucleotides read TGCGCCAGCAGCCAAGGTGGGAGGGACTATGGCTACACCTTC.

The chain carries TRBV4-3 and TRBJ1-1; possibly TRBD1 for D (6 bases). The CDR3 extends over 16 amino acids. Trimming removed 8 bases from V and 0 bases from J, with 19 bases in between. CDR1 is LGHNA, CDR2 YSLEER, per germline. CDR3 in DNA: TGCGCCAGCGGCCCGGGGCAGGGGCGGATGAACACTGAAGCTTTCTTT. Translation gives CASGPGQGRMNTEAFF.

This rearrangement joins TRBV25-1 to TRBJ1-1; TRBD1 matches 7 bases. V lost 2 bases to trimming and J lost 1 base; unmatched junction nucleotides: 10. Germline CDR1 MGHDK, CDR2 SYGVNS. CDR3 length: 17 residues. The CDR3 DNA reads TGTGCCAGCAGTGAACTCGACCCTTGGACAGGGAACACTGAAGCTTTCTTT. This codes for CASSELDPWTGNTEAFF. Full variable domain (remainder filled in from reference TRBV25-1 and TRBJ1-1): EADIYQTPRYLVIGTGKKITLECSQTMGHDKMYWYQQDPGMELHLIHYSYGVNSTEKGDLSSESTVSRIRTEHFPLTLESARPSHTSQYLCASSELDPWTGNTEAFFGQGTRLTVV.

The chain links TRBV6-1 to TRBJ2-7; 7 bases agree with TRBD1. Germline V CDR1 and CDR2: MNHNS, SASEGT. Trimming removed 8 bases from V and 3 bases from J; junction bases left unmatched: 7. The CDR3 totals 13 residues. CDR3 region: CASLQGQYYEQYF. DNA for the CDR3: TGTGCCAGCCTGCAGGGACAGTACTACGAGCAGTACTTC.

The chain links TRBV28 to TRBJ1-5; TRBD1 might be the D (6 bases). In germline, CDR1 is MDHEN, CDR2 SYDVKM. CDR3 size: 13 residues. V lost 4 bases, J lost 7 bases, and 11 bases lay in between. The CDR3: CASSYGRGQPQHF. In DNA, the CDR3 is TGTGCCAGCAGTTACGGCAGGGGACAGCCCCAGCATTTT.

The chain employs TRBV6-1 and TRBJ1-4; the D is unclear. The CDR3 totals 13 residues. Trimming removed 6 bases at V and 5 bases at J, with 10 bases between. Germline V lookup: CDR1 MNHNS, CDR2 SASEGT. CDR3 sequence (DNA): TGTGCCAGCAGACAGCCCCTAAATGAAAAACTGTTTTTT. It yields the protein CASRQPLNEKLFF.

This clone was seen a few times. The rearrangement links TRBV7-2 to TRBJ1-2, with D possibly TRBD1 on 5 matching bases. The CDR3 is 15 residues long. Trimming stripped 3 bases from V and 0 bases from J, with 11 bases between. Germline CDR1 and CDR2: SGHTA and FQGNSA. CDR3 DNA: TGTGCCAGCAGCTTCACTCGGGGGTCTAACTATGGCTACACCTTC. Amino acids: CASSFTRGSNYGYTF.

This clone was observed a few times. The V call is TRBV28, the J call TRBJ1-5, with 10 nucleotides matching TRBD1. V gave up 6 bases and J gave up 0 bases; unmatched junction bases: 20. This CDR3 comprises 21 residues. The V gene's germline CDR1 is MDHEN and CDR2 SYDVKM. In nucleotides, the CDR3 is TGTGCCAGCAGCTCCCTTATCCCCGACAGGGGGCGCGCAGTTAGCAATCAGCCCCAGCATTTT. Protein sequence: CASSSLIPDRGRAVSNQPQHF.

The V call is TRBV23-1, the J call TRBJ1-5, with 7 nucleotides matching TRBD1. TRBV23-1 is flagged as an ORF with uncertain function. CDR3 length: 16 residues. The ends lost 0 bases at V and 3 bases at J; junction bases unmatched: 5. CDR3 sequence reads: CASSQSEGANNQPQHF. CDR3 nucleotide sequence: TGCGCCAGCAGTCAATCGGAGGGGGCGAACAATCAGCCCCAGCATTTT.

The chain is built from TRBV29-1 and TRBJ2-2; TRBD1 aligns across 7 bases. V shed 7 bases and J 7 bases; nucleotides not matched to a gene: 12. CDR3 length: 14 residues. CDR1 is SQVTM, CDR2 ANQGSEA, per germline. For the CDR3, the DNA is TGCAGCGCCGCCGGACAGGTTTTTCGCGGGGAGCTGTTTTTT. It yields the protein CSAAGQVFRGELFF.

This rearrangement joins TRBV9 to TRBJ1-2; 9 bases map to TRBD1. This CDR3 region has 13 residues. V shed 5 bases and J 2 bases; nucleotides not matched to a gene: 1. The germline V gene has CDR1 SGDLS and CDR2 YYNGEE. CDR3 sequence: CASRGTGNYGYTF. CDR3 nucleotide sequence: TGTGCCAGCAGAGGGACAGGGAACTATGGCTACACCTTC.

V usage is TRBV30 and J usage is TRBJ2-7; D call uncertain. This CDR3 is built from 11 residues. The ends were cut back, 2 bases at V and 3 bases at J, with 5 bases in the middle. Germline-derived CDR1 and CDR2 are GTSNPN and SVGIG (reference sequence). The CDR3 sequence: CAWSPGYEQYF. The DNA for the CDR3 is TGTGCCTGGAGTCCGGGCTACGAGCAGTACTTC.

The V call is TRBV4-1, the J call TRBJ2-5, with 13 bases fitting TRBD2. V lost 7 bases and J lost 1; bases outside the gene matches: 12. This CDR3 is built from 18 residues. Per the germline V gene, CDR1 is MGHRA and CDR2 is YSYEKL. The CDR3 is CASTIGGLAGTRQETQYF. The CDR3 DNA is TGCGCCAGCACTATAGGGGGACTAGCGGGGACACGCCAAGAGACCCAGTACTTC.

This clone was found a few times. The V call is TRBV5-4, the J call TRBJ2-3; weak D call: TRBD1 (5 bases). With 0 bases removed from V and 2 bases from J, the gap between germline ends came to 13 bases. CDR1 is SGHNT, CDR2 YYREEE, per germline (reference sequence). The CDR3 consists of 16 residues. CDR3 in DNA: TGTGCCAGCAGCTTGGCCGGACAAGGGTCCACAGATACGCAGTATTTT. Its protein is CASSLAGQGSTDTQYF.

The J gene is TRBJ2-3, the V gene TRBV6-4; the D gene is possibly TRBD1 (7 bases). Trimming pared 5 bases from V and 5 bases from J, leaving 20 bases between. This CDR3 has 16 residues. The V gene's germline CDR1 is MRHNA and CDR2 SNTAGT. The chain's CDR3 is CASSTPGDRVRDTQYF. The CDR3 coding sequence is TGTGCCAGCAGTACCCCGGGGGACAGAGTCAGAGATACGCAGTATTTT.

The J gene is TRBJ2-7, the V gene TRBV5-4, with no clear D. The germline V gene has CDR1 SGHNT and CDR2 YYREEE (reference sequence). V lost 0 bases, J lost 3 bases, and 13 bases lay in between. The CDR3 has 15 amino acids. The chain's CDR3 is CASSLGRQTHYEQYF. CDR3 DNA sequence: TGTGCCAGCAGCTTGGGTCGGCAGACACACTACGAGCAGTACTTC. Complete variable domain (other parts from reference TRBV5-4 and TRBJ2-7): ETGVTQSPTHLIKTRGQQVTLRCSSQSGHNTVSWYQQALGQGPQFIFQYYREEENGRGNFPPRFSGLQFPNYSSELNVNALELDDSALYLCASSLGRQTHYEQYFGPGTRLTVT.

This clone appeared a single time. The rearrangement links TRBV9 to TRBJ2-3, with TRBD1 as a possible D gene (6 bases). The CDR3 spans 16 residues. Between the trimmed V and J ends, which lost 3 bases and 0 bases, there was a span of 14 bases. The germline gives CDR1 SGDLS, CDR2 YYNGEE. This CDR3 is CASSDGQHFSTDTQYF. DNA of the CDR3: TGTGCCAGCAGCGATGGACAGCATTTTAGCACAGATACGCAGTATTTT.